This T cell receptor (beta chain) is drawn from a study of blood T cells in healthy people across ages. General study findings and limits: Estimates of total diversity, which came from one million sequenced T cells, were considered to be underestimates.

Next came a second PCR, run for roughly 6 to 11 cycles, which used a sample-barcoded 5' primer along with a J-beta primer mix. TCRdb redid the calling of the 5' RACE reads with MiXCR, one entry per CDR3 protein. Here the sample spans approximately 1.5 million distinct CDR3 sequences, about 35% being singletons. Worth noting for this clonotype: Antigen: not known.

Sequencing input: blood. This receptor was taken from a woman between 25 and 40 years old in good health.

The CDR3 nucleotides are TGTGCCAGCAGCGCTTATTCTAGCGGGGGGGGACGCGAGCAGTACTTC. Encoded protein: CASSAYSSGGGREQYF. The chain joins TRBV5-4 to TRBJ2-7; TRBD2 matches at 12 bases. The CDR3 is made up of 16 amino acids. Germline V CDR1 and CDR2: SGHNT, YYREEE (reference sequence). Unmatched junction bases numbered 11, after V lost 4 bases and J lost 6 bases.